These 8 T cell receptor beta chains were sequenced from one sample in a study of lymphopenia after photon versus proton radiotherapy. The assay was immunoSEQ multiplex PCR, and TCRdb's table has in-frame clones only and misses some. The sample lists around 7,500 clones; less than 90% were seen once. The starting material was peripheral blood, obtained from a patient treated with photon-based radiotherapy. These TCRs come from an older woman with pancreatic cancer.

The chain links TRBV4-3 to TRBJ2-3, with TRBD1 matching over 9 bases. The CDR3 consists of 17 residues. V lost 0 bases and J lost 6; bases outside the gene matches: 10. Per the germline V gene, CDR1 is LGHNA and CDR2 is YSLEER. CDR3 in amino acids: CASSQDRDGTGWDTQYF. CDR3 coding DNA: TGCGCCAGCAGCCAAGATCGGGACGGGACAGGGTGGGATACGCAGTATTTT.

The CDR3 sequence is CASSQDGPNSPLHF. Here the CDR3 DNA reads TGTGCCAGCAGCCAGGACGGACCTAATTCACCCCTCCACTTT. This chain links TRBV11-3 with TRBJ1-6; D remains unclear. The V gene's germline CDR1 is SGHNT and CDR2 YENEEA. Trimming took off 5 bases at V and 6 bases at J, with 11 bases between the two ends. The CDR3 runs 14 residues. Full variable domain (outside the CDR3, taken from reference TRBV11-3 and TRBJ1-6): EAGVVQSPRYKIIEKKQPVAFWCNPISGHNTLYWYLQNLGQGPELLIRYENEEAVDDSQLPKDRFSAERLKGVDSTLKIQPAELGDSAVYLCASSQDGPNSPLHFGNGTRLTVT.

The rearrangement uses TRBV4-1 and TRBJ2-1; D gene unclear. This CDR3 has 18 amino acids. The V and J ends lost 0 bases and 2 bases respectively, with 17 bases between them. The germline V gene encodes CDR1 MGHRA and CDR2 YSYEKL. CDR3 protein: CASSQEVSGPTPYNEQFF. CDR3 coding DNA: TGCGCCAGCAGCCAAGAAGTGTCCGGACCGACCCCCTACAATGAGCAGTTCTTC.

The chain carries TRBV7-2 and TRBJ2-3; no firm D call. Per germline, CDR1 SGHTA and CDR2 FQGNSA. Trimming removed 4 bases from V and 0 bases from J, with 8 bases in between. This CDR3 comprises 14 residues. The CDR3 sequence: CASSWIPSTDTQYF. CDR3 sequence (DNA): TGTGCCAGCAGCTGGATACCTAGCACAGATACGCAGTATTTT. Complete variable domain (other parts from reference TRBV7-2 and TRBJ2-3): GAGVSQSPSNKVTEKGKDVELRCDPISGHTALYWYRQSLGQGLEFLIYFQGNSAPDKSGLPSDRFSAERTGGSVSTLTIQRTQQEDSAVYLCASSWIPSTDTQYFGPGTRLTVL.

The V gene is TRBV7-3, the J gene TRBJ2-1; D gene ambiguous. Germline CDR1 and CDR2: SGHTA and FQGTGA. This CDR3 comprises 14 residues. Trimming stripped 2 bases from V and 6 bases from J, with 11 bases between. The CDR3 DNA reads TGTGCCAGCAGCTTACTAGGCGGCCCCAATGAGCAGTTCTTC. This translates into CASSLLGGPNEQFF.

CDR3 nucleotide sequence: TGTGCCAGCAGTTCCACCCTCGGACGCTACAATGAGCAGTTCTTC. Amino acids: CASSSTLGRYNEQFF. This rearrangement joins TRBV6-5 to TRBJ2-1; D gene uncertain. CDR1 is MNHEY and CDR2 is SVGAGI in the germline V gene. The CDR3 covers 15 residues. V was cut by 4 bases and J by 3 bases, with 13 bases left in between.

The V call is TRBV30, the J call TRBJ1-4; no clear D gene. V was shortened by 2 bases and J by 11 bases, with 9 bases between the two germline ends. Germline values: CDR1 GTSNPN, CDR2 SVGIG (reference sequence). The CDR3 has 11 residues. CDR3: CAWSWREKLFF. The CDR3 DNA reads TGTGCCTGGAGTTGGAGGGAGAAACTGTTTTTT.

This chain connects TRBV7-8 to TRBJ2-7; TRBD2 matches 13 bases. Germline CDR1 reads SGHVS; CDR2 reads FQNEAQ. Trimming cost V 5 bases and J 0 bases; bases outside gene matches: 7. This CDR3 spans 17 amino acids. The CDR3, as DNA: TGTGCCAGCAGCCAGGGACTAGCGGGACCGAGCTCCTACGAGCAGTACTTC. Protein product: CASSQGLAGPSSYEQYF.